Shown below are 9 T cell receptor beta chains from a single sample sequenced in a study of T-cell reconstitution after alpha-beta-depleted transplantation in children. Unique molecular identifiers tagged the TCRbeta library. One entry per CDR3 protein, called by TCRdb with MiXCR from the PCR reads. The table has about 980,000 distinct CDR3 sequences, about 29% seen once. This specimen consisted of PBMCs, mostly from graft donor cells, obtained 360 days after TCRalphabeta/CD19-depleted stem cell transplant. These receptors originate from a boy in the first two years of life who had a stem cell transplant for SCID, so the T cells may come from the graft donor.

This rearrangement joins TRBV6-1 to TRBJ2-3; a possible D gene is TRBD1 (7 bases). Trimming cost V 7 bases and J 6 bases, with 17 bases left between them. This CDR3 comprises 14 residues. Germline lookup yields CDR1 MNHNS and CDR2 SASEGT. This CDR3 reads CASTPRGRKDTQYF. The CDR3 coding sequence is TGTGCCAGCACTCCCAGGGGGAGGAAGGATACGCAGTATTTT.

There are many counts of this clonotype. The J gene is TRBJ2-6, the V gene TRBV5-1; D not certain. V lost 8 bases, J lost 0 bases, and 12 bases lay in between. Germline V lookup: CDR1 SGHRS, CDR2 YFSETQ. The CDR3 is 15 residues long. Here the CDR3 DNA reads TGCGCCAGTTATGACACCTTCTCTGGGGCCAACGTCCTGACTTTC. This sequence encodes CASYDTFSGANVLTF.

The rearrangement joins TRBV4-1 to TRBJ2-7; D is undetermined. Germline-derived CDR1 and CDR2 are MGHRA and YSYEKL. This CDR3 contains 16 residues. V lost 3 bases to trimming and J lost 3 bases, with 18 bases between them. CDR3 protein: CASSHPGRRPRYEQYF. The CDR3 DNA is TGCGCCAGCAGCCACCCCGGACGGCGTCCTCGCTACGAGCAGTACTTC.

The chain's CDR3 is CARQLSRGQETQYF. The CDR3 DNA is TGTGCCCGCCAGCTGTCTAGGGGCCAAGAGACCCAGTACTTC. The gene calls are TRBV2 and TRBJ2-5; tentatively, D is TRBD1 (5 bases). V was cut by 11 bases and J by 1 base, with 17 bases left in between. Germline CDR1 and CDR2: SNHLY and FYNNEI. The length of the CDR3 is 14 residues.

This chain uses TRBV12-3 or TRBV12-4 with TRBJ2-7; D not resolved. Deletions cut 1 base from V and 9 bases from J, with 10 bases between. The CDR3 loop spans 12 amino acids. The CDR3 reads CASSLGSLWQYF. CDR3 sequence (DNA): TGTGCCAGCAGTTTAGGTTCGTTATGGCAGTACTTC.

This clonotype showed up just a few times. V gene TRBV5-1 combines with J gene TRBJ2-7; D is possibly TRBD1 or TRBD2 (5 bases each). CDR3 length: 18 residues. V lost 3 bases and J 3 bases, leaving 25 bases between the germline ends. In germline, CDR1 is SGHRS, CDR2 YFSETQ. The CDR3: CASSSGPGGQPFHYEQYF. For the CDR3, the DNA is TGCGCCAGCAGCTCGGGGCCCGGAGGCCAACCATTTCACTACGAGCAGTACTTC.

This clonotype was observed a few times. The gene calls are TRBV11-2 and TRBJ2-7; the match to TRBD2 covers 11 bases. Germline V lookup: CDR1 SGHAT, CDR2 FQNNGV. The CDR3 sequence is 20 residues long. J gave up 0 bases and V 1 base, and 14 bases lay outside the gene matches. The CDR3 spells CASSLVGVAGGPFSSYEQYF. CDR3 in DNA: TGTGCCAGCAGCTTAGTAGGCGTAGCGGGGGGGCCTTTTAGCTCCTACGAGCAGTACTTC.

The rearrangement links TRBV7-9 to TRBJ1-4; a weak D match, TRBD1 (6 bases). CDR1 is SEHNR, CDR2 FQNEAQ, per germline (reference sequence). V lost 7 bases to trimming and J lost 6 bases, with 15 bases between them. This CDR3 is built from 14 residues. The CDR3 sequence is CASTKGGVYEKLFF. The CDR3 DNA is TGTGCCAGCACCAAGGGGGGCGTCTATGAAAAACTGTTTTTT.

This clonotype was counted between two and nine times. This chain connects TRBV7-8 to TRBJ2-3; D remains unclear. The V end lost 3 bases, the J end lost 2 bases, and 9 bases lay between the germline ends. Per the germline V gene, CDR1 is SGHVS and CDR2 is FQNEAQ. The CDR3 covers 14 residues. The CDR3 DNA reads as TGTGCCAGCAGCTTTAATCTAGACACAGATACGCAGTATTTT. This codes for CASSFNLDTDTQYF.